This T cell receptor (beta chain) stems from a study of regulatory T cells in long-lasting Graves disease. Notes on the study in general: Persistent Graves' cases showed lower TCR diversity than newly diagnosed cases.

The CDR3 is 15 residues long. V lost 4 bases and J 6 bases, leaving 16 bases between the germline ends. The V gene's germline CDR1 is MNHEY and CDR2 SMNVEV (reference sequence). Combining iRepertoire HTBI primers with Arm-PCR of CDR3 regions, the authors built TCR beta libraries. One entry per CDR3 protein, called by TCRdb with MiXCR from the multiplex PCR reads. The sample has 350,000 to 450,000 distinct CDR3 sequences, around 21% seen once. As for time point: persistent/refractory GD, antithyroid drugs over 5 years with positive TRAb. RNA from PBMCs was the source of the TCR library. It was American Thyroid Association guidelines that determined Graves' disease diagnosis. Collection of peripheral blood (approximately 9 milliliters) was done using EDTA tubes. This clonotype was observed at least ten times. Its antigen is as yet unknown.

The clonotype originates from a female donor with Graves disease. This sequence joins TRBV27 and TRBJ1-5; D may be TRBD1 (6 bases). The sample consisted of peripheral blood mononuclear cells (PBMCs), taken when the disease was refractory, from a patient treated with antithyroid drugs. CDR3 sequence (DNA): TGTGCCAGCAGTTCAACCCCAGGGGAATTTCAGCCCCAGCATTTT. Its translation: CASSSTPGEFQPQHF.